Following are 6 T cell receptor beta chains from one sample sequenced in a study of shared clonotypes between healthy human individuals. Using immunoSEQ multiplex PCR, the repertoire was profiled, and TCRdb retains in-frame clones only, with some absent. The sample carries around 700,000 clones, approximately 79% recorded once. Material for sequencing was memory CD4+ T cells sorted from blood. The subset: CD45RA-negative fraction. The receptors come from a woman in her 30s in good health.

The V gene is TRBV11-3, the J gene TRBJ1-6; no clear D gene. The germline gives CDR1 SGHNT, CDR2 YENEEA. The CDR3 spans 13 residues. V lost 5 bases and J 7 bases, leaving 9 bases between the germline ends. DNA of the CDR3: TGTGCCAGCAGCCTGACTAGGAATTCACCCCTCCACTTT. This translates into CASSLTRNSPLHF.

This chain uses TRBV11-1 with TRBJ1-1; D gene ambiguous. The CDR3 consists of 11 residues. Deletions cut 1 base from V and 12 bases from J, with 9 bases between. Germline-derived CDR1 and CDR2 are SGHAT and FQDESV (reference sequence). CDR3: CASSLGGITFF. DNA for the CDR3: TGTGCCAGCAGCTTAGGAGGGATAACTTTCTTT.

CDR3 region: CASRTPGRQAEAFF. In DNA form, the CDR3 reads TGCGCCAGCAGGACCCCGGGGAGGCAGGCTGAAGCTTTCTTT. The chain carries TRBV4-1 and TRBJ1-1; D call uncertain. The germline gives CDR1 MGHRA, CDR2 YSYEKL. The CDR3 covers 14 residues. V lost 6 bases and J lost 6, with 17 bases in between.

This clone has just a few counts. This sequence joins TRBV6-4 and TRBJ2-2; possible D gene TRBD1, 5 bases. This CDR3 has 18 residues. Germline CDR1 MRHNA, CDR2 SNTAGT. The V end lost 6 bases, the J end lost 5 bases, and 25 bases lay between the germline ends. CDR3 sequence: CASRTLVVAAKGTGELFF. CDR3 coding DNA: TGTGCCAGCAGGACCCTGGTAGTGGCGGCCAAGGGGACCGGGGAGCTGTTTTTT.

The chain is built from TRBV6-1 and TRBJ2-7; D may be TRBD1 (6 bases). Germline CDR1 MNHNS, CDR2 SASEGT. The CDR3 runs 14 residues. V was pared by 6 bases and J by 3 bases, with 15 bases between. The CDR3 nucleotides read TGTGCCAGCAGGAGGGAAGGACAGCTCTACGAGCAGTACTTC. Translation gives CASRREGQLYEQYF.

This clone was seen a single time. The chain employs TRBV19 and TRBJ2-6; D unresolved. This CDR3 region has 15 residues. The germline V gene has CDR1 LNHDA and CDR2 SQIVND (reference sequence). Trimming left V 7 bases short and J 2 bases short, with 12 bases between. In DNA form, the CDR3 reads TGTGCCAGTACGATCCGTGACGCTGGGGCCAACGTCCTGACTTTC. Its translation is CASTIRDAGANVLTF.